This T cell receptor (beta chain) was recovered during a study of OX40 agonist ivuxolimab in advanced cancers. TCRdb's table, derived via immunoSEQ multiplex PCR, lists solely in-frame clones and lacks some. Of 82,000 or so clones in the sample, more than 70% are singletons; the top ten hold 2% to 2.5%. This CDR3 comprises 15 residues. V dropped 4 bases and J dropped 0 bases, with 7 bases sitting between them. Germline-derived CDR1 and CDR2 are MNHNY and SVGAGI (reference sequence). This receptor was identified in an adult with an advanced solid tumor such as melanoma, head and neck, liver or kidney cancer. Sequences were derived from CD4+ or CD8+ T cells sorted from blood, sampled in a trial of the OX40 agonist ivuxolimab. This chain links TRBV6-6 with TRBJ1-6; D ambiguous. The chain's CDR3 is CASSLESSYNSPLHF. CDR3 nucleotides: TGTGCCAGCAGTTTAGAGAGCTCCTATAATTCACCCCTCCACTTT.